The present T cell receptor beta chain was sequenced within a study of OX40 agonist ivuxolimab in advanced cancers. In terms of the full investigation: Ivuxolimab was an agonistic, fully human IgG2 monoclonal antibody directed against OX40 (CD134), a costimulatory receptor. Prior anti-PD-1, anti-PD-L1 or anti-CTLA-4 therapy was permitted, and about 40% of dose-escalation patients had received checkpoint inhibitors. Among the roughly 54 dose-escalation patients, about 20 had hepatocellular carcinoma, around 15 melanoma, 9 renal cell carcinoma and 9 head and neck cancer. Partial responses occurred in three dose-escalation patients: two with cutaneous melanoma and one with hepatocellular carcinoma. The paper reports the monotherapy dose-escalation portion (N ≈ 50 patients) of the phase I ivuxolimab trial. Intravenous ivuxolimab was administered to patients every 2 weeks at six dose levels: 0.01, 0.1, 0.3, 1.5, 3 and 10 mg/kg. Peripheral TCRbeta sequencing was intended to test whether TCR sequence diversity was altered and clonal T-cell expansion was caused by ivuxolimab. The dose-escalation cohort was roughly 83% male with a mean age of 60 years, ranging from 23 to 79. Points the paper makes about the study in general: Low levels of normalized T-cell clonal expansion were also seen in some patients who did not respond. Antigen specificity was not determined for the clonally expanded peripheral T cells. At doses from 0.1 to 3.0 mg/kg, clonal expansion was seen in both CD4+ and CD8+ blood T cells between baseline and week 6. After ivuxolimab, CD8+ T cells had more expanded clones than CD4+ T cells on average. In the 0.1-3.0 mg/kg groups, partial responders were among the patients with the lowest normalized peripheral clonal expansion, particularly in CD8+ T cells.

To sequence the TCRbeta CDR3 region, genomic DNA was isolated from the sorted cells. The immunoSEQ Assay was used for sequencing of TCRbeta CDR3 regions. TCRdb took this table from immuneACCESS and kept in-frame rearrangements with V and J called. Such tables lack part of the clones; where checked against another copy, unresolved V genes explain under half of the gap, and the rest is unexplained. The sample table contains just under 75,000 clones; only one count was recorded for 90% of them. Approximately 0.55% of the sample is taken by the ten largest. CDR3 length: 15 amino acids, cysteine to phenylalanine. Of the read, only the CDR3 DNA is kept; its 45 bases are in frame from base 1. Trimming costs V 5 bases and J 7 bases, and their ends lie 21 bases apart. CDR1 is given as SGHTA and CDR2 as FQGNSA, both from the germline V gene. The trial excluded patients who had a history of autoimmune disease or who were on systemic immunosuppression. In every dose cohort, peripheral blood was drawn for TCR sequencing at baseline, cycle 4 day 1, and cycle 7 day 1. Samples came from an open-label, multicenter, first-in-human phase I dose-escalation trial of ivuxolimab. The trial enrolled adults with locally advanced or metastatic head and neck squamous cell, hepatocellular, melanoma or renal cell carcinoma. CD4+ and CD8+ T cells were sorted separately from peripheral blood before TCR sequencing.

Points on this clone: Its antigen is currently not known. No base qualities exist here, and no much larger clone lies one base off it.

The chain employs TRBV7-2 and TRBJ2-7; no D gene can be assigned with confidence. This sequence originates from an adult with an advanced solid tumor such as melanoma, head and neck, liver or kidney cancer. This specimen consisted of CD4+ or CD8+ T cells sorted from blood, obtained in a trial of the OX40 agonist ivuxolimab. The sequenced DNA is TGTGCCAGCAGCCCTCGGACGGGTTCCTTCGGGGAGCAGTACTTC. It codes for CASSPRTGSFGEQYF.